These 13 T cell receptor beta chains were sequenced from one sample in a study of glioma-infiltrating T cells. Using RNA template, CDR3s of TCR alpha and beta were amplified with iRepertoire arm-PCR. TCRdb fed the multiplex PCR reads into MiXCR, producing one record per CDR3 protein. The table lists approximately 89,000 distinct CDR3 sequences, around a quarter of them singletons. The sequenced sample was glioma tissue, nonneoplastic brain tissue, or PBMCs (not recorded which). Receptors were obtained from a human donor with low-grade glioma or glioblastoma, undergoing nonglioma brain surgery, or in good health (not recorded which).

At least ten counts were recorded for this clonotype. The chain uses TRBV6-2 or TRBV6-3 and TRBJ1-1; TRBD1 is a possible D gene (5 bases). Germline CDR1 MNHEY, CDR2 SVGEGT. V shed 6 bases and J shed 1 base, with 15 bases lying between them. The CDR3 is 15 amino acids. CDR3 amino acids: CASSSRRDTNTEAFF. Here the CDR3 DNA reads TGTGCCAGCAGCTCCCGCAGGGATACGAACACTGAAGCTTTCTTT.

This chain joins TRBV12-3 or TRBV12-4 and TRBJ2-7, with 7 bases that match TRBD1. The V segment lost 4 bases and the J segment 4 bases; nucleotides outside the gene matches: 10. The CDR3 sequence is 15 residues long. DNA of the CDR3: TGTGCCAGCAGTTCCTACAGGGGTGAAGGGTACGAGCAGTACTTC. Encoded protein: CASSSYRGEGYEQYF.

The table lists this clonotype with a few counts. This chain connects TRBV12-3 or TRBV12-4 to TRBJ2-3; 11 bases agree with TRBD2. With 4 bases clipped from V and 2 bases from J, the junction kept 2 bases outside the gene matches. The CDR3 sequence is 15 residues long. The CDR3 sequence: CASSSLAGDTDTQYF. In DNA form, the CDR3 reads TGTGCCAGCAGTTCACTAGCGGGGGACACAGATACGCAGTATTTT.

This clonotype was counted many times. V usage is TRBV7-9 and J usage is TRBJ1-1; 7 nucleotides line up with TRBD1. CDR1 and CDR2 (germline): SEHNR, FQNEAQ (reference sequence). Trimming cost V 5 bases and J 3 bases; bases outside gene matches: 6. CDR3 length: 14 amino acids. The CDR3 region is CASSGGTVYTEAFF. CDR3 bases: TGTGCCAGCAGCGGGGGGACAGTATACACTGAAGCTTTCTTT.

The chain is built from TRBV7-9 and TRBJ1-3; 7 bases match TRBD1. In germline, CDR1 is SEHNR, CDR2 FQNEAQ (reference sequence). The CDR3 loop spans 14 amino acids. The V gene end was trimmed by 5 bases and the J gene end by 4 bases; junction bases not matched to a gene: 5. The CDR3 loop is CASSRATGGNTIYF. The CDR3 bases are TGTGCCAGCAGCCGTGCGACAGGGGGAAACACCATATATTTT.

On this clonotype itself: This could be a read error, since a much larger clone is one nucleotide away. The chain is built from TRBV7-6 and TRBJ1-1; D not resolved. The CDR3 has 15 amino acids. V dropped 0 bases and J dropped 5 bases, with 13 bases sitting between them. CDR1 and CDR2 from the germline V gene are SGHVS and FNYEAQ. Here the CDR3 DNA reads TGTGCCAGCAGCTTAGCGCCTAGCTACCAGACTGAAGCTTTCTTT. It codes for CASSLAPSYQTEAFF.

This clonotype was detected only a few times. The V call is TRBV12-3 or TRBV12-4, the J call TRBJ1-2; D unresolved. V was cut by 6 bases and J by 8 bases, with 25 bases left in between. CDR3 length: 16 amino acids. CDR3 residues: CASSNPRAINGRGYTF. In nucleotides, the CDR3 is TGTGCCAGCAGCAACCCCCGGGCAATCAATGGGCGAGGCTACACCTTC.

This clonotype was found many times. The chain is built from TRBV6-1 and TRBJ2-1; 10 bases match TRBD2. Germline V gene lookup returns CDR1 MNHNS and CDR2 SASEGT. V was clipped by 5 bases and J by 4 bases; unmatched bases: 5. CDR3 size: 15 residues. DNA for the CDR3: TGTGCCAGCAGTTTAGCGGGGGGCCTATACAATGAGCAGTTCTTC. Translating gives CASSLAGGLYNEQFF.

This clonotype was seen repeatedly, ten times or more. The rearrangement joins TRBV20-1 to TRBJ1-1; a possible D gene is TRBD1 (5 bases). The CDR3 extends over 14 amino acids. Germline V gives CDR1 DFQATT, CDR2 SNEGSKA (reference sequence). V lost 6 bases and J lost 1, with 15 bases in between. The CDR3 spells CSATESWANTEAFF. The CDR3 DNA reads as TGCAGTGCGACAGAGAGCTGGGCGAACACTGAAGCTTTCTTT.

This sequence joins TRBV10-2 and TRBJ2-5; D is unclear. Germline V gene lookup returns CDR1 WSHSY and CDR2 SAAADI. Trimming stripped 4 bases from V and 3 bases from J, with 9 bases between. The CDR3 has 13 amino acids. CDR3 in DNA: TGCGCCAGCAGTGGTCCACCAAAAGAGACCCAGTACTTC. It yields the protein CASSGPPKETQYF.

J is TRBJ2-1 and V is TRBV4-2, with 9 positions matching TRBD2. V dropped 2 bases and J dropped 3; count of bases not matched to a gene: 14. Germline CDR1 reads LGHNA; CDR2 reads YNFKEQ. This CDR3 has 19 amino acids. CDR3 residues: CASSQPNPVVTSGYNEQFF. In DNA form, the CDR3 reads TGTGCCAGCAGCCAACCTAACCCGGTCGTGACTAGCGGCTACAATGAGCAGTTCTTC.

This chain links TRBV7-2 with TRBJ2-7; TRBD2 matches at 16 bases. The germline V gene encodes CDR1 SGHTA and CDR2 FQGNSA. The J segment lost 4 bases and the V segment lost 4 bases, leaving 7 bases of the junction unmatched. This CDR3 region has 17 residues. This chain's CDR3 is CASSSGTSGRAGYEQYF. CDR3 nucleotides: TGTGCCAGCAGCTCAGGGACTAGCGGGAGGGCCGGTTACGAGCAGTACTTC.

The chain employs TRBV29-1 and TRBJ2-1; D is uncertain. Germline V CDR1 and CDR2: SQVTM, ANQGSEA. This CDR3 region has 11 residues. The V gene lost 6 bases and the J gene lost 12 bases, with 15 bases spanning the gap. The CDR3 region has the DNA TGCAGCGTACGATCGGATGGCCCGCAGTTCTTC. This translates into CSVRSDGPQFF.